The table lists the clone carrying this T cell receptor (beta chain) with a few counts. Its antigen remains unidentified. TCRdb reanalyzed the PCR reads with MiXCR. The top ten clones hold over 8.5% of a sample with roughly 59,000 clones, around 16% of them seen once. This sample was included in a study of metastatic and nonmetastatic thyroid tumors. Looking at the study overall: Repertoires from malignant and benign thyroid patients were compared across blood and tumor or nodule tissue.

No patient received treatment before thyroid surgery. Regarding the study as a whole: Significantly greater TCR beta diversity was reportedly found in malignant thyroid tumors than in benign nodules (in blood and tumor).

The CDR3 contains 17 residues. The V and J ends lost 0 bases and 0 bases respectively, with 14 bases between them. Germline V lookup: CDR1 ENHRY, CDR2 SYGVKD. The TCR sequence derives from a male donor with papillary thyroid cancer or a benign thyroid nodule (not recorded which). Some clones in this sample may be carry-over from other donors' samples. The V call is TRBV10-3, the J call TRBJ1-2; D is uncertain. Sequencing was performed on blood. CDR3 coding DNA: TGTGCCATCAGTGAGTCCCCCTGGGCGGAATCTAACTATGGCTACACCTTC. Encoded protein: CAISESPWAESNYGYTF.